Listed here are 26 T cell receptor beta chains from one sample, sequenced in a study of control samples from healthy donors and cancer patients. Sequenced by immunoSEQ multiplex PCR; TCRdb stores in-frame clones only, minus some. The table shows 390,000 or so clones, with approximately 92% occurring only once. The sample was PBMCs. All receptors come from a middle-aged man with head and neck cancer.

This clone was seen a single time. V usage is TRBV6-4 and J usage is TRBJ2-1; possible D gene TRBD1, 5 bases. CDR1 MRHNA and CDR2 SNTAGT come from the germline V gene. The V and J ends lost 2 bases and 1 base respectively, with 9 bases between them. The CDR3 extends over 15 amino acids. CDR3 loop: CASSDERGSYNEQFF. DNA of the CDR3: TGTGCCAGCAGTGACGAAAGGGGTTCCTACAATGAGCAGTTCTTC.

This clone was seen a few times. This chain connects TRBV11-2 to TRBJ2-5; no definite D call. Germline loops: CDR1 SGHAT, CDR2 FQNNGV. The ends were cut back, 5 bases at V and 2 bases at J, with 9 bases in the middle. The CDR3 totals 13 residues. CDR3 protein: CASSNSYQETQYF. The CDR3 nucleotides are TGTGCCAGCAGCAACAGTTATCAAGAGACCCAGTACTTC.

The J gene is TRBJ2-3, the V gene TRBV12-5; D is possibly TRBD2 (6 bases). V was pared by 2 bases and J by 0 bases, with 12 bases between. This CDR3 contains 16 residues. CDR1 and CDR2 from the germline V gene are LGHNT and FRNRAP. CDR3 bases: TGTGCTAGTGGTTTGCCTCTAGCGATCAGCACAGATACGCAGTATTTT. This translates into CASGLPLAISTDTQYF.

The chain uses TRBV6-4 and TRBJ2-2; 7 bases are a match to TRBD1. The CDR3 consists of 14 residues. After removal of 6 bases from V and 4 bases from J, the junction contained 5 bases not matched to a gene. Germline V gene data show CDR1 as MRHNA and CDR2 as SNTAGT. DNA for the CDR3: TGTGCCAGCAGGGGGACAGCCCTCACCGGGGAGCTGTTTTTT. This gives the protein CASRGTALTGELFF.

The rearrangement joins TRBV16 to TRBJ1-2, with unresolved D. Germline V lookup: CDR1 KGHSY, CDR2 FQNENV. V lost 2 bases, J lost 4 bases, and 17 bases lay in between. The CDR3 loop spans 16 amino acids. The CDR3 DNA reads as TGTGCCAGCAGCCAAGTTACCGCTACCTTGGGCTATGGCTACACCTTC. Its protein product is CASSQVTATLGYGYTF.

The rearrangement links TRBV3-1 (or the pseudogene TRBV3-2) to TRBJ2-1; D might be TRBD1 (5 bases). The CDR3 is 11 residues long. CDR1 and CDR2 from the germline V gene are LGHDT and YNNKEL (reference sequence). The V end was cut by 4 bases, the J end by 8 bases, with 6 bases between. CDR3 in amino acids: CASSRGDEQFF. The CDR3, as DNA: TGTGCCAGCAGCCGGGGCGATGAGCAGTTCTTC.

V gene TRBV29-1 combines with J gene TRBJ2-7; TRBD1 aligns across 10 bases. The CDR3 is 15 amino acids. Germline V CDR1 and CDR2: SQVTM, ANQGSEA. V lost 0 bases to trimming and J lost 3 bases; unmatched junction nucleotides: 5. As DNA, the CDR3 is TGCAGCGTTGAAGATCTAAGGACAGGGGGCTACGAGCAGTACTTC. This gives the protein CSVEDLRTGGYEQYF.

Comments on this clone: Other DNA sequences in the sample encode the same CDR3. The rearrangement joins TRBV14 to TRBJ2-2, with 8 bases lining up with TRBD2. The CDR3 is made up of 15 amino acids. The germline V gene encodes CDR1 SGHDN and CDR2 FVKESK. V gave up 1 base and J gave up 6 bases; unmatched junction bases: 4. Written as DNA, the CDR3 is TGTGCCAGCAGCCAAGTGGCGGGGGGCCCCGGGGAGCTGTTTTTT. Translating it yields CASSQVAGGPGELFF.

The rearrangement joins TRBV9 to TRBJ2-5; 8 bases line up with TRBD1. The CDR3 is made up of 16 amino acids. Germline V gene lookup returns CDR1 SGDLS and CDR2 YYNGEE. Germline trimming cut 3 bases from V and 2 bases from J; bases unmatched to any gene: 9. For the CDR3, the DNA is TGTGCCAGCAGCGCCCTGGGGACAGGTCCTCAAGAGACCCAGTACTTC. Translation gives CASSALGTGPQETQYF. Drawing the rest from reference TRBV9 and TRBJ2-5, the complete variable domain is DSGVTQTPKHLITATGQRVTLRCSPRSGDLSVYWYQQSLDQGLQFLIQYYNGEERAKGNILERFSAQQFPDLHSELNLSSLELGDSALYFCASSALGTGPQETQYFGPGTRLLVL.

The chain uses TRBV19 and TRBJ1-5, with 7 bases fitting TRBD1. Trimming took 11 bases from V and 0 from J; bases not matched to a gene: 10. The CDR3 contains 15 residues. Germline assignment: CDR1 LNHDA and CDR2 SQIVND (reference sequence). The DNA of the CDR3 is TGTGCCGCGAGGGACAGCCAATATAGCAATCAGCCCCAGCATTTT. As protein: CAARDSQYSNQPQHF.

V gene TRBV5-6 combines with J gene TRBJ2-7; TRBD1 matches at 8 bases. The CDR3 has 16 residues. J was trimmed by 2 bases and V by 2 bases; bases with no gene match: 9. Germline V lookup: CDR1 SGHDT, CDR2 YYEEEE. For the CDR3, the DNA is TGTGCCAGCAGCTTCAGGACAGGGTCGGGACCCTACGAGCAGTACTTC. This sequence encodes CASSFRTGSGPYEQYF.

The CDR3 DNA sequence: TGTGCCAGCAGTGAATTCGCCTTTAGCTCCTACAATGAGCAGTTCTTC. Protein sequence: CASSEFAFSSYNEQFF. The V gene is TRBV25-1, the J gene TRBJ2-1; no clear D. V shed 1 base and J shed 0 bases, with 10 bases lying between them. The CDR3 contains 16 residues. CDR1 is MGHDK, CDR2 SYGVNS, per germline. The whole variable domain, filled in from reference TRBV25-1 and TRBJ2-1, reads EADIYQTPRYLVIGTGKKITLECSQTMGHDKMYWYQQDPGMELHLIHYSYGVNSTEKGDLSSESTVSRIRTEHFPLTLESARPSHTSQYLCASSEFAFSSYNEQFFGPGTRLTVL.

The chain combines TRBV11-2 with TRBJ2-1; tentatively, D is TRBD1 (6 bases). This CDR3 comprises 14 residues. Deletions cut 5 bases from V and 4 bases from J, with 12 bases between. Germline V gives CDR1 SGHAT, CDR2 FQNNGV. The CDR3 DNA is TGTGCCAGCAGCGTAGGTAGGGGGTACAATGAGCAGTTCTTC. Its protein product is CASSVGRGYNEQFF.

This chain connects TRBV5-1 to TRBJ2-5, with TRBD1 matching 9 bases. The CDR3 extends over 15 amino acids. V lost 3 bases to trimming and J lost 5 bases; unmatched junction nucleotides: 8. CDR1 is SGHRS and CDR2 is YFSETQ in the germline V gene. This chain's CDR3 is CASSSTGGILETQYF. The CDR3 coding sequence is TGCGCCAGCAGCTCAACAGGGGGCATTTTGGAGACCCAGTACTTC.

The chain combines TRBV5-4 with TRBJ2-3; TRBD2 aligns across 14 bases. Germline trimming cut 8 bases from V and 2 bases from J; bases unmatched to any gene: 10. There are 17 residues in the CDR3. Germline CDR1 and CDR2: SGHNT and YYREEE (reference sequence). The CDR3 reads CASGAGTSGGHTDTQYF. The CDR3 DNA follows: TGTGCCAGTGGCGCGGGGACTAGCGGGGGCCACACAGATACGCAGTATTTT.

The chain recombines TRBV5-1 with TRBJ1-2; 10 nucleotides line up with TRBD1. CDR1 is SGHRS, CDR2 YFSETQ, per germline. The trim removed 3 bases at V and 7 bases at J, leaving 9 bases unmatched. This CDR3 spans 15 amino acids. The CDR3 sequence: CASSSRQGASVGYTF. CDR3 nucleotides: TGCGCCAGCAGCTCCCGACAGGGGGCATCGGTTGGCTACACCTTC.

V is TRBV28 and J is TRBJ1-5; D call uncertain. Trimming cost V 7 bases and J 6 bases, with 10 bases left between them. CDR1 is MDHEN and CDR2 is SYDVKM in the germline V gene. This CDR3 is built from 12 residues. CDR3 sequence reads: CASTTLGQPQHF. The DNA of the CDR3 is TGTGCCAGCACCACTTTGGGTCAGCCCCAGCATTTT.

The CDR3 spells CASSPIRWDRSLAGGPWTGELFF. The CDR3 DNA follows: TGCGCCAGCAGCCCCATTCGGTGGGACAGGTCTTTAGCGGGAGGGCCGTGGACCGGGGAGCTGTTTTTT. J is TRBJ2-2 and V is TRBV5-1; 11 bases line up with TRBD2. Germline CDR1 reads SGHRS; CDR2 reads YFSETQ. The CDR3 contains 23 residues. After removal of 4 bases from V and 5 bases from J, the junction contained 28 bases not matched to a gene.

V is TRBV7-3 and J is TRBJ2-2; tentative D call: TRBD2 (5 bases). V lost 0 bases and J lost 1, with 9 bases in between. Germline CDR1 is SGHTA and CDR2 is FQGTGA. This CDR3 has 16 residues. CDR3 residues: CASSLTPGMNTGELFF. Written as DNA, the CDR3 is TGTGCCAGCAGCTTAACGCCGGGGATGAACACCGGGGAGCTGTTTTTT.

This chain connects TRBV10-3 to TRBJ2-2; D might be TRBD1 (6 bases). This CDR3 contains 15 residues. Trimming cost V 2 bases and J 4 bases, with 11 bases left between them. The germline V gene has CDR1 ENHRY and CDR2 SYGVKD. The CDR3, as DNA: TGTGCCATCAGTGAGACGGACAGACCCACCGGGGAGCTGTTTTTT. Encoded protein: CAISETDRPTGELFF.

The chain has TRBV5-6 and TRBJ2-1; TRBD1 matches at 9 bases. J gave up 9 bases and V 4 bases, and 5 bases lay outside the gene matches. Germline-derived CDR1 and CDR2 are SGHDT and YYEEEE. This CDR3 spans 13 amino acids. The CDR3 is CASSLDRGIEQFF. In DNA, the CDR3 is TGTGCCAGCAGCCTAGACAGGGGGATTGAGCAGTTCTTC.

The gene calls are TRBV9 and TRBJ2-7; D unresolved. V lost 4 bases and J 6 bases, leaving 14 bases between the germline ends. Germline lookup yields CDR1 SGDLS and CDR2 YYNGEE. The CDR3 extends over 13 amino acids. The CDR3 protein is CASSSTLTGEQYF. The CDR3 coding sequence is TGTGCCAGCAGCTCCACGTTGACCGGCGAGCAGTACTTC.

This clone was detected once. V is TRBV11-2 and J is TRBJ1-2; 8 nucleotides match TRBD1. V was clipped by 5 bases and J by 3 bases; unmatched bases: 8. Germline V CDR1 and CDR2: SGHAT, FQNNGV. The CDR3 contains 15 residues. Written as DNA, the CDR3 is TGTGCCAGCAGCCCCCGGGACAGGATCTACTATGGCTACACCTTC. Protein: CASSPRDRIYYGYTF.

The CDR3 here is CASTWDTNYGYTF. The CDR3 DNA follows: TGTGCCAGCACGTGGGACACTAACTATGGCTACACCTTC. The rearrangement uses TRBV2 and TRBJ1-2; D might be TRBD1 (6 bases). This CDR3 region has 13 residues. Germline CDR1 is SNHLY and CDR2 is FYNNEI. The V end was cut by 7 bases, the J end by 0 bases, with 9 bases between.

J is TRBJ2-1 and V is TRBV19; the match to TRBD2 covers 14 bases. CDR3 length equals 15 residues. Germline CDR1 reads LNHDA; CDR2 reads SQIVND (reference sequence). Losses at the gene ends were 1 base for V and 9 bases for J; bases not matched to a gene: 2. The CDR3 DNA sequence: TGTGCCAGTAGTATAGGACTAGCGGGAGGGGGTGAGCAGTTCTTC. Encoded protein: CASSIGLAGGGEQFF. The full variable domain, rest sourced from reference TRBV19 and TRBJ2-1, is DGGITQSPKYLFRKEGQNVTLSCEQNLNHDAMYWYRQDPGQGLRLIYYSQIVNDFQKGDIAEGYSVSREKKESFPLTVTSAQKNPTAFYLCASSIGLAGGGEQFFGPGTRLTVL.

The V gene is TRBV3-1 (or the pseudogene TRBV3-2), the J gene TRBJ1-6; 7 bases are a match to TRBD1. This CDR3 spans 16 amino acids. Per the germline V gene, CDR1 is LGHDT and CDR2 is YNNKEL (reference sequence). After removal of 1 base from V and 7 bases from J, the junction contained 7 bases not matched to a gene. The CDR3 is CASSQVGTVTNSPLHF. For the CDR3, the DNA is TGTGCCAGCAGCCAAGTTGGGACAGTAACCAATTCACCCCTCCACTTT.